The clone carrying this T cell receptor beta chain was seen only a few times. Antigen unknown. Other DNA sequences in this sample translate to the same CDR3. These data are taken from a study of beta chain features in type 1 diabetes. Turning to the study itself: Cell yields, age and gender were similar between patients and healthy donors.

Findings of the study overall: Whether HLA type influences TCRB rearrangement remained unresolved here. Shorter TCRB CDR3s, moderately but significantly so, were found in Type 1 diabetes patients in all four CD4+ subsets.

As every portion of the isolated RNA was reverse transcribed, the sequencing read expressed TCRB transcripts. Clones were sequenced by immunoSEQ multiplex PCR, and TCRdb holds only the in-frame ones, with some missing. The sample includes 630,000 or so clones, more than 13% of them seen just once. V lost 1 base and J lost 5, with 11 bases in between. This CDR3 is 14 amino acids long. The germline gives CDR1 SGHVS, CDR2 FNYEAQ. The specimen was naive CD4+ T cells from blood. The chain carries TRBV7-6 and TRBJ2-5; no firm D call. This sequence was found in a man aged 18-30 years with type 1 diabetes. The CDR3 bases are TGTGCCAGCAGCTTAGGACAAGGCCAGGAGACCCAGTACTTC. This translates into CASSLGQGQETQYF. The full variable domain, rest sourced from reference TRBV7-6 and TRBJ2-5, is GAGVSQSPRYKVTKRGQDVALRCDPISGHVSLYWYRQALGQGPEFLTYFNYEAQQDKSGLPNDRFSAERPEGSISTLTIQRTEQRDSAMYRCASSLGQGQETQYFGPGTRLLVL.